This T cell receptor (beta chain) was recovered during a study of shared T cell receptors in the human thymus. The method was immunoSEQ multiplex PCR; TCRdb's version includes in-frame clones alone and lacks a portion of them. The data contain 450,000 to 650,000 clones, roughly 74% of them singletons. The CDR3 contains 18 residues. Germline V gene data show CDR1 as PRHDT and CDR2 as FYEKMQ (reference sequence). V gave up 4 bases and J gave up 1 base, with 20 bases separating them. The data were also submitted as part of a second study, on human thymus T cells. This second report adds: Thymic samples were excised during corrective heart operations. Thymic and blood repertoires seemed to show skewed V and J gene use. Related research has reported that thymic repertoires overlap highly among unrelated individuals.

The clonotype originates from a boy in the first two years of life with a congenital heart defect. Source material: thymocytes. The J gene is TRBJ2-1, the V gene TRBV13; no firm D call. The CDR3 nucleotides read TGTGCCAGCAGCTGGTCCGTCTCAGCGAGAGCATCCTACAATGAGCAGTTCTTC. The encoded protein is CASSWSVSARASYNEQFF.